This T cell receptor beta chain derives from a study of T cell responses to AZD1222 COVID-19 vaccine. Points on this clone: Its antigen is not identified.

Assay used: immunoSEQ multiplex PCR; TCRdb lists only in-frame clones, some missing. The sample lists around 140,000 clones; more than 85% were seen once. Overall study findings and caveats: Recipients of two AZD1222 doses showed rising Spike-specific TCR breadth and depth. Targeting of unmutated variant regions was reportedly seen in nearly half of spike-specific TCRs. Repertoires were obtained solely post-peak T cell response. There were mostly white British donors and more females than males, and clonal diversity was possibly underestimated.

Source: peripheral blood, taken on day 0 of AZD1222 vaccination. The source is an adult in good health.

The CDR3 bases are TGTGCCAGCAGCGCAGATCCTTCACCCCTCCACTTT. Protein sequence: CASSADPSPLHF. The V and J genes are TRBV12-3 or TRBV12-4 and TRBJ1-6; no firm D call. The CDR3 has 12 residues. Trimming removed 6 bases at V and 9 bases at J, with 9 bases between.